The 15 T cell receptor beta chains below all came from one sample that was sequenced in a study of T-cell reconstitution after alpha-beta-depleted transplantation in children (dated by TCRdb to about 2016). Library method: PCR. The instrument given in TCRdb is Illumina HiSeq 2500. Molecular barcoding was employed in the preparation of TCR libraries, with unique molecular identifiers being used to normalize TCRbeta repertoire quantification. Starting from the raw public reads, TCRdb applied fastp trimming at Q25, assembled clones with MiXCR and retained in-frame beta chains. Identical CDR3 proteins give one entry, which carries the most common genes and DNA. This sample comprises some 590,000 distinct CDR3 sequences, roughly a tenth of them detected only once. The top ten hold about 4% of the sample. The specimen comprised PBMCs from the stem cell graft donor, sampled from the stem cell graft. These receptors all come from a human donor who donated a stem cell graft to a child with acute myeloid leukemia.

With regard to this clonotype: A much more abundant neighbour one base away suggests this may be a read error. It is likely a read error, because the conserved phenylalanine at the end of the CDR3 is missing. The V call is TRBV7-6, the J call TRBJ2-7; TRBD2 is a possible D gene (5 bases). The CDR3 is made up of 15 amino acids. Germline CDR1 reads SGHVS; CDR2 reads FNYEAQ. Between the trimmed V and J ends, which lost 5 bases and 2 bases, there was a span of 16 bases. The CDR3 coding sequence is TGTGCCAGCAGCCGCAGCGGCCCAATACCCTACGAGCAGTACCTC. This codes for CASSRSGPIPYEQYL.

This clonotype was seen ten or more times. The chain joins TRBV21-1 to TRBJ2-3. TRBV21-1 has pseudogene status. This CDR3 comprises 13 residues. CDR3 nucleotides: TGTGCCAGCAGCAAAGAACGTCCAGATACGCAGTATTTT. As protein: CASSKERPDTQYF.

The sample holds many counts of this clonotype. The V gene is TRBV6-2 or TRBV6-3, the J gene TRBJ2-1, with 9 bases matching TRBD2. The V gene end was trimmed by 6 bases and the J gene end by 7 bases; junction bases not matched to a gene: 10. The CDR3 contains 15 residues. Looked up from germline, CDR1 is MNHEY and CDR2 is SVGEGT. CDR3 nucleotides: TGTGCCAGCAGCCGCCCGGCGGGAGGGAAGAATGAGCAGTTCTTC. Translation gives CASSRPAGGKNEQFF.

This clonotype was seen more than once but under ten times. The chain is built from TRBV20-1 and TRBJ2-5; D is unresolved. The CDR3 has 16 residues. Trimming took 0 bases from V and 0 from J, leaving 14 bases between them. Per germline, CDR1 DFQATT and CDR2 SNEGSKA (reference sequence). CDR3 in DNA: TGCAGTGCTAGAGAATTTGGCACAGCATACCAAGAGACCCAGTACTTC. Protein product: CSAREFGTAYQETQYF.

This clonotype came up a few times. The CDR3 DNA sequence: TGCAGTGCTAGTCGGGGGGGGAGCTCCTATAATTCACCCCTCCACTTT. Its protein is CSASRGGSSYNSPLHF. The genes are TRBV20-1 and TRBJ1-6, with D perhaps TRBD1 (5 bases). V lost 3 bases, J lost 0 bases, and 12 bases lay in between. The CDR3 is made up of 16 amino acids. Germline V gives CDR1 DFQATT, CDR2 SNEGSKA (reference sequence).

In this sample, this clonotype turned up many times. This CDR3 is CSASPGLAGQPYEQYF. CDR3 DNA: TGCAGTGCTAGCCCGGGACTAGCGGGGCAACCCTACGAGCAGTACTTC. The chain has TRBV20-1 and TRBJ2-7; TRBD2 matches 13 bases. The CDR3 loop spans 16 amino acids. With 3 bases clipped from V and 2 bases from J, the junction kept 7 bases outside the gene matches. The germline CDR1 and CDR2 sequences are DFQATT and SNEGSKA (reference sequence).

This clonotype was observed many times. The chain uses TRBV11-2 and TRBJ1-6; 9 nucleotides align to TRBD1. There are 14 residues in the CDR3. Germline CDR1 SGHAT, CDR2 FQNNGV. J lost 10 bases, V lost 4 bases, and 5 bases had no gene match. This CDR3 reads CASSSTGGGSPLHF. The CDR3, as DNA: TGTGCCAGCAGCTCGACAGGGGGAGGCTCACCCCTCCACTTT.

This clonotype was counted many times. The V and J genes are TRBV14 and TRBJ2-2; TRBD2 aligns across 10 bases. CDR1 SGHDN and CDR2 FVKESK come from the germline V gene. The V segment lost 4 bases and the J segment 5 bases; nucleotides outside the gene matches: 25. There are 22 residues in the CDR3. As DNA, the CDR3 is TGTGCCAGCAGCCGCCGTCGGACCATCGGGACTAGCGCTATGCGCCTTACCGGGGAGCTGTTTTTT. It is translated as CASSRRRTIGTSAMRLTGELFF.

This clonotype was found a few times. The CDR3 sequence is CASSPRDGETQYF. As DNA, the CDR3 is TGCGCCAGCAGCCCCAGGGATGGAGAGACCCAGTACTTC. J is TRBJ2-5 and V is TRBV5-1, with a weak D call TRBD1 (5 bases). The germline V gene has CDR1 SGHRS and CDR2 YFSETQ. The V end lost 4 bases, the J end lost 4 bases, and 11 bases lay between the germline ends. The length of the CDR3 is 13 residues.

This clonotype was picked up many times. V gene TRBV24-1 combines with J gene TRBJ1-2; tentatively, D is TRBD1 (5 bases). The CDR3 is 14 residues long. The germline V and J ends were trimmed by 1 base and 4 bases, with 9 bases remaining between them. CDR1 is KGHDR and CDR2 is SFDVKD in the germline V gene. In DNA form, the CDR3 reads TGTGCCACCAGTGATTTTGACAGAGGCTATGGCTACACCTTC. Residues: CATSDFDRGYGYTF.

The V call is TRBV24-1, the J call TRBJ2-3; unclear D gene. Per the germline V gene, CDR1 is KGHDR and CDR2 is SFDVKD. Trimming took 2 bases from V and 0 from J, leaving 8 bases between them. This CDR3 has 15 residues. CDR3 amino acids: CATSDWAGSTDTQYF. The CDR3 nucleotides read TGTGCCACCAGTGATTGGGCAGGTAGCACAGATACGCAGTATTTT.

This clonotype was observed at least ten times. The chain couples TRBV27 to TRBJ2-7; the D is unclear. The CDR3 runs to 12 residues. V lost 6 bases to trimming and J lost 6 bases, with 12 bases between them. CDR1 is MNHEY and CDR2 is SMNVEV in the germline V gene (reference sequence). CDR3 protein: CASSLLGSEQYF. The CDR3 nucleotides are TGTGCCAGCAGCCTTCTGGGGTCCGAGCAGTACTTC.

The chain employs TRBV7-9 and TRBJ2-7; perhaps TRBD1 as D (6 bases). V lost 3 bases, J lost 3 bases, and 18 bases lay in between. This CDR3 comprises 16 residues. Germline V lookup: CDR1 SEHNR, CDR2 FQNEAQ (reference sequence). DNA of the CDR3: TGTGCCAGCAGCTTTAGACTCGACCTAGGGGGCTACGAGCAGTACTTC. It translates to CASSFRLDLGGYEQYF.

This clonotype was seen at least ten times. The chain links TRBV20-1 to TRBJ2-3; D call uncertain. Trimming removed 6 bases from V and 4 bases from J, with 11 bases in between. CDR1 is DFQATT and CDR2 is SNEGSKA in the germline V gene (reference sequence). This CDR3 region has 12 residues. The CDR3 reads CSAPPFPDTQYF. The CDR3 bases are TGCAGTGCCCCGCCTTTTCCAGATACGCAGTATTTT.

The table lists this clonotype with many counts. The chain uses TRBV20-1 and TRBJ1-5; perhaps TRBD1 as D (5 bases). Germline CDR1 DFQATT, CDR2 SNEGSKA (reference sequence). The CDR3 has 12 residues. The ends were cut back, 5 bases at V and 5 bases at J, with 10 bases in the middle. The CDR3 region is CSAQRGDQPQHF. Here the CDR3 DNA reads TGCAGTGCTCAGCGGGGGGATCAGCCCCAGCATTTT.